Below, 30 T cell receptor beta chains from the same sample are listed, as sequenced in a study of cytomegalovirus exposure and HLA in healthy donors. PCR used 60 Vbeta primers and 13 Jbeta primers. TCRdb's table, derived via immunoSEQ multiplex PCR, lists solely in-frame clones and lacks some. The sample carries fewer than 150,000 clones, around 72% recorded once. Input material: PBMCs. These TCRs come from a human donor in good health.

This clone was detected a few times. The chain carries TRBV29-1 and TRBJ2-3, with 11 bases aligning to TRBD2. After removal of 3 bases from V and 2 bases from J, the junction contained 4 bases not matched to a gene. The CDR3 contains 15 residues. The germline V gene encodes CDR1 SQVTM and CDR2 ANQGSEA. In DNA, the CDR3 is TGCAGCGTTGAGGGTAGCGGGAGGGCCACAGATACGCAGTATTTT. It encodes CSVEGSGRATDTQYF.

The genes are TRBV27 and TRBJ2-7, with 12 bases lining up with TRBD2. CDR1 is MNHEY, CDR2 SMNVEV, per germline (reference sequence). The CDR3 contains 15 residues. Trimming removed 6 bases from V and 3 bases from J; junction bases left unmatched: 6. This CDR3 reads CASRAGTSGYYEQYF. The CDR3 DNA reads as TGTGCCAGCAGGGCCGGGACTAGCGGGTACTACGAGCAGTACTTC.

The V gene is TRBV27, the J gene TRBJ1-2; TRBD1 aligns across 10 bases. Germline values: CDR1 MNHEY, CDR2 SMNVEV (reference sequence). V dropped 11 bases and J dropped 6; count of bases not matched to a gene: 9. The CDR3 totals 13 residues. The DNA of the CDR3 is TGTGCCGCCTGGGACAGGGGCTTGAATGGCTACACCTTC. This sequence encodes CAAWDRGLNGYTF.

The rearrangement uses TRBV6-1 and TRBJ2-3; TRBD1 might be the D (6 bases). From germline, CDR1 is MNHNS and CDR2 SASEGT. V lost 2 bases to trimming and J lost 4 bases, with 13 bases between them. The CDR3 extends over 15 amino acids. The chain's CDR3 is CASSERGGGPDTQYF. The DNA of the CDR3 is TGTGCCAGCAGTGAACGGGGTGGGGGCCCAGATACGCAGTATTTT.

This chain joins TRBV6-1 and TRBJ2-7; 11 bases align to TRBD2. The CDR3 has 15 amino acids. Germline trimming cut 2 bases from V and 6 bases from J; bases unmatched to any gene: 6. CDR1 MNHNS and CDR2 SASEGT come from the germline V gene. As DNA, the CDR3 is TGTGCCAGCAGTGAACTACTAGCGGGAGCGGGCGAGCAGTACTTC. This sequence encodes CASSELLAGAGEQYF.

The DNA of the CDR3 is TGCGCCAGCAACGAGCGGGGGGGCGGAACAGATACGCAGTATTTT. It translates to CASNERGGGTDTQYF. V gene TRBV5-1 combines with J gene TRBJ2-3; TRBD2 matches at 10 bases. Germline V gene lookup returns CDR1 SGHRS and CDR2 YFSETQ. The CDR3 length is 15 residues. V dropped 6 bases and J dropped 3; count of bases not matched to a gene: 7.

The gene calls are TRBV6-4 and TRBJ2-5; 9 bases fit TRBD1. Trimming removed 2 bases from V and 5 bases from J; junction bases left unmatched: 9. In germline, CDR1 is MRHNA, CDR2 SNTAGT. The CDR3 extends over 16 amino acids. The chain's CDR3 is CASSDLGQGLVETQYF. CDR3 DNA sequence: TGTGCCAGCAGTGACCTGGGACAGGGTTTGGTCGAGACCCAGTACTTC.

CDR3 DNA sequence: TGTGCCAGCAGTGAACAGACAGGGTTGTTTCAGCCCCAGCATTTT. Encoded protein: CASSEQTGLFQPQHF. The chain joins TRBV2 to TRBJ1-5, with 7 positions matching TRBD1. The CDR3 has 15 residues. The ends lost 2 bases at V and 6 bases at J; junction bases unmatched: 7. Germline CDR1 is SNHLY and CDR2 is FYNNEI.

In DNA form, the CDR3 reads TGTGCCAGCAAGGCGGTGGGGCTAAGCGGGAGGCTGAACACCGGGGAGCTGTTTTTT. Its protein is CASKAVGLSGRLNTGELFF. The V and J genes are TRBV2 and TRBJ2-2; 9 nucleotides match TRBD2. Trimming at V came to 7 bases and at J to 1 base, leaving 16 bases not matched to a gene. The CDR3 loop spans 19 amino acids. Germline V gives CDR1 SNHLY, CDR2 FYNNEI.

This clone was found a few times. This chain joins TRBV4-2 and TRBJ1-1; D remains ambiguous. The CDR3 loop spans 13 amino acids. V lost 4 bases and J 4 bases, leaving 10 bases between the germline ends. From germline, CDR1 is LGHNA and CDR2 YNFKEQ. The CDR3 DNA follows: TGTGCCAGCAGCCTCGGGAGGATCACTGAAGCTTTCTTT. It codes for CASSLGRITEAFF.

This chain's CDR3 is CASGVDRVSPLAKNIQYF. The CDR3, as DNA: TGTGCCAGCGGGGTCGACAGGGTATCCCCCTTAGCCAAAAACATTCAGTACTTC. The genes are TRBV28 and TRBJ2-4, with 7 bases fitting TRBD1. The CDR3 runs to 18 residues. V lost 8 bases, J lost 0 bases, and 16 bases stayed unmatched. The germline CDR1 and CDR2 sequences are MDHEN and SYDVKM.

The count of this clone is one. CDR3 coding DNA: TGTGCCAGCAGCGTAGGGGGACTTGGGATCCGTGAGCAGTTCTTC. Its translation: CASSVGGLGIREQFF. The rearrangement uses TRBV9 and TRBJ2-1, with a weak D call TRBD2 (6 bases). Germline lookup yields CDR1 SGDLS and CDR2 YYNGEE. CDR3 size: 15 residues. The ends were cut back, 0 bases at V and 9 bases at J, with 16 bases in the middle. Full variable domain (missing parts from reference TRBV9 and TRBJ2-1): DSGVTQTPKHLITATGQRVTLRCSPRSGDLSVYWYQQSLDQGLQFLIQYYNGEERAKGNILERFSAQQFPDLHSELNLSSLELGDSALYFCASSVGGLGIREQFFGPGTRLTVL.

The chain has TRBV9 and TRBJ2-7, with 8 bases identical to TRBD1. This CDR3 has 14 residues. With 6 bases clipped from V and 2 bases from J, the junction kept 7 bases outside the gene matches. Germline V gene sequence: CDR1 SGDLS, CDR2 YYNGEE. CDR3 residues: CASTPGQATYEQYF. Written as DNA, the CDR3 is TGTGCCAGCACTCCGGGACAGGCAACCTACGAGCAGTACTTC.

The rearrangement links TRBV6-1 to TRBJ2-5; 7 bases line up with TRBD1. Unmatched junction bases numbered 2, after V lost 4 bases and J lost 3 bases. This CDR3 spans 13 amino acids. CDR1 is MNHNS and CDR2 is SASEGT in the germline V gene. The CDR3 here is CASSVDREETQYF. Written as DNA, the CDR3 is TGTGCCAGCAGTGTAGACAGGGAAGAGACCCAGTACTTC.

The V call is TRBV5-4, the J call TRBJ2-4; possibly TRBD2 for D (6 bases). Trimming took 2 bases from V and 1 from J, leaving 7 bases between them. The CDR3 covers 14 residues. Germline lookup yields CDR1 SGHNT and CDR2 YYREEE (reference sequence). DNA of the CDR3: TGTGCCAGCAGCTTAGGAGGGGCCAAAAACATTCAGTACTTC. This gives the protein CASSLGGAKNIQYF.

The chain combines TRBV5-8 with TRBJ2-5; no clear D gene. Between the trimmed V and J ends, which lost 0 bases and 2 bases, there was a span of 8 bases. CDR1 and CDR2 (germline): SGHTS, YDEGEE. The CDR3 is 14 residues long. The CDR3 region has the DNA TGTGCCAGCAGCTTGGCAGGTCTTCAAGAGACCCAGTACTTC. This sequence encodes CASSLAGLQETQYF. Looking up the rest from reference TRBV5-8 and TRBJ2-5 gives the full variable domain: EAGVTQSPTHLIKTRGQQATLRCSPISGHTSVYWYQQALGLGLQFLLWYDEGEERNRGNFPPRFSGRQFPNYSSELNVNALELEDSALYLCASSLAGLQETQYFGPGTRLLVL.

The chain is built from TRBV2 and TRBJ1-5, with D unresolved. The CDR3 spans 13 residues. V was clipped by 4 bases and J by 9 bases, with 13 bases between them. Germline loops: CDR1 SNHLY, CDR2 FYNNEI. CDR3 coding DNA: TGTGCCAGCAGTGTAGGCCCCGGGGTGCCCCAGCATTTT. Its translation: CASSVGPGVPQHF. Full variable domain (rest looked up from reference TRBV2 and TRBJ1-5): EPEVTQTPSHQVTQMGQEVILRCVPISNHLYFYWYRQILGQKVEFLVSFYNNEISEKSEIFDDQFSVERPDGSNFTLKIRSTKLEDSAMYFCASSVGPGVPQHFGDGTRLSIL.

The chain recombines TRBV19 with TRBJ2-1; TRBD2 agrees at 12 bases. The CDR3 has 14 residues. V shed 7 bases and J 6 bases; nucleotides not matched to a gene: 4. Looked up from germline, CDR1 is LNHDA and CDR2 is SQIVND (reference sequence). The chain's CDR3 is CASTTSGSSNEQFF. DNA of the CDR3: TGTGCCAGTACGACTAGCGGGAGTTCCAATGAGCAGTTCTTC.

The CDR3 sequence is CASSRTHPDNEQFF. CDR3 DNA: TGTGCCAGCAGCCGGACTCATCCGGACAATGAGCAGTTCTTC. The V gene is TRBV7-6, the J gene TRBJ2-1; possible D gene TRBD2, 5 bases. Per the germline V gene, CDR1 is SGHVS and CDR2 is FNYEAQ. There are 14 residues in the CDR3. V lost 5 bases and J 5 bases, leaving 13 bases between the germline ends.

The rearrangement joins TRBV5-6 to TRBJ2-1; weak D call: TRBD2 (5 bases). The V end was cut by 2 bases, the J end by 6 bases, with 18 bases between. CDR1 SGHDT and CDR2 YYEEEE come from the germline V gene. There are 16 residues in the CDR3. The CDR3 DNA reads TGTGCCAGCAGCTTTTTCCGGGATCAGAGATTCAATGAGCAGTTCTTC. Translation: CASSFFRDQRFNEQFF.

The CDR3 is CASSGGTGQGYTF. The DNA of the CDR3 is TGTGCCAGCAGCGGCGGGACAGGGCAAGGCTACACCTTC. This sequence joins TRBV9 and TRBJ1-2, with 9 nucleotides matching TRBD1. After removal of 3 bases from V and 8 bases from J, the junction contained 5 bases not matched to a gene. Germline V CDR1 and CDR2: SGDLS, YYNGEE. The CDR3 is 13 residues long.

This chain links TRBV30 with TRBJ1-4; D possibly corresponds to TRBD1 (5 bases). V was clipped by 5 bases and J by 7 bases, with 14 bases between them. CDR3 size: 13 residues. Germline CDR1 reads GTSNPN; CDR2 reads SVGIG (reference sequence). The CDR3 is CAWQGTLGEKLFF. In nucleotides, the CDR3 is TGTGCCTGGCAAGGGACTCTTGGTGAAAAACTGTTTTTT.

The V gene is TRBV6-1, the J gene TRBJ2-5; perhaps TRBD2 as D (6 bases). The ends were cut back, 1 base at V and 5 bases at J, with 20 bases in the middle. Germline values: CDR1 MNHNS, CDR2 SASEGT. The length of the CDR3 is 17 residues. CDR3 region: CASSEGVGSTLWETQYF. The CDR3 DNA follows: TGTGCCAGCAGTGAAGGGGTCGGGAGTACTCTATGGGAGACCCAGTACTTC.

This clone was observed once. The rearrangement uses TRBV7-9 and TRBJ2-7; 8 bases match TRBD2. Germline V gene lookup returns CDR1 SEHNR and CDR2 FQNEAQ (reference sequence). V was clipped by 4 bases and J by 1 base; unmatched bases: 9. The CDR3 consists of 16 residues. The CDR3 DNA reads as TGTGCCAGCAGCTCCCTGAGCGGGAGTATGTCCTACGAGCAGTACTTC. Translated, it gives CASSSLSGSMSYEQYF.

The V gene is TRBV2, the J gene TRBJ2-1; 7 bases line up with TRBD2. CDR1 SNHLY and CDR2 FYNNEI come from the germline V gene. The CDR3 runs to 14 residues. V was pared by 8 bases and J by 5 bases, with 9 bases of the junction left unmatched. CDR3 sequence reads: CASLVERGDNEQFF. The CDR3 DNA follows: TGTGCCAGCCTTGTAGAGCGGGGAGACAATGAGCAGTTCTTC. Together with reference TRBV2 and TRBJ2-1, the CDR3 gives the full variable domain: EPEVTQTPSHQVTQMGQEVILRCVPISNHLYFYWYRQILGQKVEFLVSFYNNEISEKSEIFDDQFSVERPDGSNFTLKIRSTKLEDSAMYFCASLVERGDNEQFFGPGTRLTVL.

This clone showed up just a few times. The J gene is TRBJ2-3, the V gene TRBV7-9, with D hard to call. The CDR3 has 11 amino acids. Trimming left V 5 bases short and J 3 bases short, with 3 bases between. Germline V CDR1 and CDR2: SEHNR, FQNEAQ (reference sequence). The DNA for the CDR3 is TGTGCCAGCAGCCTTACAGATACGCAGTATTTT. Translating it yields CASSLTDTQYF.

The genes are TRBV15 and TRBJ2-3; no definite D call. Trimming left V 0 bases short and J 7 bases short, with 11 bases between. This CDR3 has 14 residues. CDR1 and CDR2 (germline): LNHNV, YYDKDF (reference sequence). The CDR3 is CATSRDPLDNTQYF. CDR3 coding DNA: TGTGCCACCAGCAGAGATCCCCTAGATAATACGCAGTATTTT.

V is TRBV2 and J is TRBJ1-1; D is undetermined. Germline assignment: CDR1 SNHLY and CDR2 FYNNEI. This CDR3 has 14 amino acids. V was shortened by 6 bases and J by 1 base, with 12 bases between the two germline ends. For the CDR3, the DNA is TGTGCCAGCAGGGAAACACCCCCGAACACTGAAGCTTTCTTT. Translated, it gives CASRETPPNTEAFF.

The chain couples TRBV11-2 to TRBJ2-3, with D uncertain. Trimming took off 2 bases at V and 5 bases at J, with 8 bases between the two ends. The CDR3 spans 13 residues. CDR1 SGHAT and CDR2 FQNNGV come from the germline V gene. The CDR3 region is CASSLPSGDTQYF. As DNA, the CDR3 is TGTGCCAGCAGCTTACCGTCGGGAGATACGCAGTATTTT. Full variable domain (outside the CDR3, taken from reference TRBV11-2 and TRBJ2-3): EAGVAQSPRYKIIEKRQSVAFWCNPISGHATLYWYQQILGQGPKLLIQFQNNGVVDDSQLPKDRFSAERLKGVDSTLKIQPAKLEDSAVYLCASSLPSGDTQYFGPGTRLTVL.

The V gene is TRBV13, the J gene TRBJ2-7; 9 positions match TRBD1. Looked up from germline, CDR1 is PRHDT and CDR2 is FYEKMQ (reference sequence). The ends lost 2 bases at V and 4 bases at J; junction bases unmatched: 6. The CDR3 is 15 amino acids. The CDR3 DNA reads as TGTGCCAGCAGCTTATCACAGGGGGCGCAATACGAGCAGTACTTC. Translation: CASSLSQGAQYEQYF. Supplemented by reference TRBV13 and TRBJ2-7, the full variable domain reads AAGVIQSPRHLIKEKRETATLKCYPIPRHDTVYWYQQGPGQDPQFLISFYEKMQSDKGSIPDRFSAQQFSDYHSELNMSSLELGDSALYFCASSLSQGAQYEQYFGPGTRLTVT.